The next 14 T cell receptor beta chains were all read from a single sample in a study of CD8 T cells in ankylosing spondylitis. TCRdb re-called the 5' RACE reads with MiXCR, one entry per CDR3 protein. The sample consists of 200,000 to 250,000 distinct CDR3 sequences, around 24% of them appearing once. The sample was blood, either unsorted or a sorted T cell fraction (not recorded which). These receptors were collected from a male donor with ankylosing spondylitis or in good health (not recorded which).

The chain links TRBV4-2 to TRBJ2-4; D possibly corresponds to TRBD2 (5 bases). Trimming cost V 0 bases and J 2 bases, with 11 bases left between them. CDR1 and CDR2 from the germline V gene are LGHNA and YNFKEQ. The CDR3 is made up of 16 amino acids. This CDR3 is CASSQEPSSTKNIQYF. In DNA form, the CDR3 reads TGTGCCAGCAGCCAAGAGCCTAGCTCAACCAAAAACATTCAGTACTTC.

This clonotype showed up many times. The chain links TRBV5-1 to TRBJ2-5; TRBD2 might be the D (6 bases). V dropped 4 bases and J dropped 1 base, with 14 bases sitting between them. Germline CDR1 is SGHRS and CDR2 is YFSETQ. The CDR3 totals 15 residues. Written as DNA, the CDR3 is TGCGCCAGCAGCCCTCACGGGACTGGCCAAGAGACCCAGTACTTC. It translates to CASSPHGTGQETQYF.

This chain links TRBV7-2 with TRBJ2-7; D may be TRBD2 (5 bases). Trimming left V 1 base short and J 1 base short, with 8 bases between. CDR1 is SGHTA and CDR2 is FQGNSA in the germline V gene. This CDR3 contains 14 residues. The DNA for the CDR3 is TGTGCCAGCAGCTTAGTTAGCGATTCCTACGAGCAGTACTTC. Amino acid sequence: CASSLVSDSYEQYF.

This clonotype was detected ten times or more. This chain connects TRBV20-1 to TRBJ2-2; TRBD2 matches 8 bases. The CDR3 has 14 residues. Germline assignment: CDR1 DFQATT and CDR2 SNEGSKA (reference sequence). Trimming cost V 4 bases and J 2 bases; bases outside gene matches: 3. As DNA, the CDR3 is TGCAGTGCTACAGGACTAGCAAACACCGGGGAGCTGTTTTTT. Protein: CSATGLANTGELFF.

The chain couples TRBV5-1 to TRBJ2-2; D unclear. This CDR3 region has 15 residues. Germline V gene lookup returns CDR1 SGHRS and CDR2 YFSETQ. V lost 1 base to trimming and J lost 1 base, with 8 bases between them. The CDR3, as DNA: TGCGCCAGCAGCTTGATCCGACAGAACACCGGGGAGCTGTTTTTT. Translation: CASSLIRQNTGELFF.

This clonotype turned up a few times. V is TRBV5-1 and J is TRBJ1-3; TRBD1 matches at 10 bases. Germline trimming cut 2 bases from V and 2 bases from J; bases unmatched to any gene: 7. The germline V gene has CDR1 SGHRS and CDR2 YFSETQ. This CDR3 has 17 amino acids. The CDR3, as DNA: TGCGCCAGCAGCTTACCCGGGACAGGGGCAACTGGAAACACCATATATTTT. Translating gives CASSLPGTGATGNTIYF.

This clonotype was observed many times. The chain combines TRBV3-1 with TRBJ2-7, with D maybe TRBD1 (6 bases). Trimming pared 1 base from V and 3 bases from J, leaving 10 bases between. The CDR3 totals 14 residues. The germline CDR1 and CDR2 sequences are LGHDT and YNNKEL (reference sequence). This CDR3 is CASSQGTGNYEQYF. In DNA form, the CDR3 reads TGTGCCAGCAGCCAAGGTACAGGGAACTACGAGCAGTACTTC.

This clonotype was recorded at least ten times. The chain couples TRBV20-1 to TRBJ2-7, with D maybe TRBD2 (5 bases). Trimming removed 3 bases at V and 2 bases at J, with 14 bases between. The germline CDR1 and CDR2 sequences are DFQATT and SNEGSKA (reference sequence). CDR3 length: 14 residues. The DNA of the CDR3 is TGCAGTGCTAGGGTGCTAGCAGAGACCTACGAGCAGTACTTC. It encodes CSARVLAETYEQYF.

This clonotype was detected a few times. The V gene is TRBV29-1, the J gene TRBJ1-2; possible D gene TRBD1, 5 bases. This CDR3 has 11 amino acids. In germline, CDR1 is SQVTM, CDR2 ANQGSEA. Trimming took 4 bases from V and 8 from J, leaving 11 bases between them. CDR3 sequence: CSVARGVGYTF. In DNA, the CDR3 is TGCAGCGTTGCTCGGGGCGTCGGCTACACCTTC.

This clonotype was picked up many times. The rearrangement links TRBV20-1 to TRBJ1-5; tentative D call: TRBD1 (5 bases). Germline CDR1 reads DFQATT; CDR2 reads SNEGSKA (reference sequence). The CDR3 length is 15 residues. V was pared by 2 bases and J by 5 bases, with 16 bases between. This CDR3 reads CSARNVGGVHQPQHF. CDR3 nucleotide sequence: TGCAGTGCTAGAAACGTTGGAGGGGTGCATCAGCCCCAGCATTTT.

The sample holds one count of this clonotype. The rearrangement joins TRBV20-1 to TRBJ2-1; 8 bases are a match to TRBD2. Unmatched junction bases numbered 12, after V lost 6 bases and J lost 8 bases. CDR1 and CDR2 from the germline V gene are DFQATT and SNEGSKA (reference sequence). The CDR3 runs 14 residues. The CDR3 DNA reads as TGCAGTGCCAGACCGGGACTAGGGGGAGATGAGCAGTTCTTC. Residues: CSARPGLGGDEQFF.

The chain employs TRBV19 and TRBJ2-2; 9 nucleotides align to TRBD1. The length of the CDR3 is 20 residues. With 4 bases clipped from V and 3 bases from J, the junction kept 18 bases outside the gene matches. Germline-derived CDR1 and CDR2 are LNHDA and SQIVND (reference sequence). As DNA, the CDR3 is TGTGCCAGTAGTAGAACCGGGACAGGGACATTTGTTTGGGACACCGGGGAGCTGTTTTTT. It specifies CASSRTGTGTFVWDTGELFF.

As regards this clonotype: A read error may account for a junction end that differs from germline. The genes are TRBV20-1 and TRBJ2-1; weak D call: TRBD2 (5 bases). Germline V gives CDR1 DFQATT, CDR2 SNEGSKA (reference sequence). This CDR3 comprises 12 residues. As DNA, the CDR3 is TGCAGTGCTAGCACTAGTACGGTTGAGCAGTTCTTT. Translated: CSASTSTVEQFF.

The gene calls are TRBV20-1 and TRBJ1-4; TRBD1 is a possible D gene (6 bases). CDR3 size: 14 residues. Germline CDR1 is DFQATT and CDR2 is SNEGSKA (reference sequence). V lost 6 bases to trimming and J lost 4 bases, with 15 bases between them. The CDR3: CSAHNRVNNEKLFF. The CDR3 coding sequence is TGCAGTGCGCATAACAGGGTTAATAATGAAAAACTGTTTTTT.